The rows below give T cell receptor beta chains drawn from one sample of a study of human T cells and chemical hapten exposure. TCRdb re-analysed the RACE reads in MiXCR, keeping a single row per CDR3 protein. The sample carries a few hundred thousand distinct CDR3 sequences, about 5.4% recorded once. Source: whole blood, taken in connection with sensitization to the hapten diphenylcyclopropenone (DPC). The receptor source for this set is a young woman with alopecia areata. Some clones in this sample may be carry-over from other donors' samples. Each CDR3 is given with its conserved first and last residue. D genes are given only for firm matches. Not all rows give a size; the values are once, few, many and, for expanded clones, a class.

DNA: TGTGCCAGCAGGGCGCGAAGACAGGGGGAGTTCTTC
CDR3: CASRARRQGEFF
D: TRBD1
J: TRBJ2-1
size: NA
V: TRBV6-2/TRBV6-3

DNA: TGTGCCAGCAGCCAAGATCTGGGGAGCACAGATACGCAGTATTTT
CDR3: CASSQDLGSTDTQYF
D: NA
J: TRBJ2-3
size: many
V: TRBV3-1

DNA: TGCGCCAGCAGCCAAGATCTAACGGAGACCCAGTACTTC
CDR3: CASSQDLTETQYF
D: NA
J: TRBJ2-5
size: many
V: TRBV4-3

DNA: TGTGCCAGCTCACCGGAGGGAGATCAGCCCCAGCATTTT
CDR3: CASSPEGDQPQHF
D: NA
J: TRBJ1-5
size: few
V: TRBV18

DNA: TGCAGCGTTGATATCGGGGGCGCTGGTACTGAAGCTTTCTTT
CDR3: CSVDIGGAGTEAFF
D: NA
J: TRBJ1-1
size: many
V: TRBV29-1

DNA: TGTGCCACCTTCGGGGCAGGGGGCAGACAAGATACGCAGTATTTT
CDR3: CATFGAGGRQDTQYF
D: TRBD1
J: TRBJ2-3
size: NA
V: TRBV28

DNA: TGCGCCAGCAGCCAAGACGGTGACTACACCGGGGAGCTGTTTTTT
CDR3: CASSQDGDYTGELFF
D: NA
J: TRBJ2-2
size: few
V: TRBV4-1

DNA: TGTGCCAGCAGCTCCCGGGCCCCACGCCGATATAATACGCAGTATTTT
CDR3: CASSSRAPRRYNTQYF
D: NA
J: TRBJ2-3
size: NA
V: TRBV7-8

DNA: TGCGCCAGCAGCCAAGATAGCGCAGTATCCTATGGCTACACCTTC
CDR3: CASSQDSAVSYGYTF
D: NA
J: TRBJ1-2
size: few
V: TRBV4-3

DNA: TGTGCCAGCAGCCTATCCGGGACAGAAGTTCAGCCCCAGCATTTT
CDR3: CASSLSGTEVQPQHF
D: TRBD1
J: TRBJ1-5
size: NA
V: TRBV7-2

DNA: TGCAGTACATCAGTCGGGGGAAATAGCAATCAGCCCCAGCATTTT
CDR3: CSTSVGGNSNQPQHF
D: NA
J: TRBJ1-5
size: few
V: TRBV20-1

DNA: TGTGCCAGCAGCTTCCCCGGGACAGATACTTACAATGAGCAGTTCTTC
CDR3: CASSFPGTDTYNEQFF
D: TRBD1
J: TRBJ2-1
size: many
V: TRBV7-9

DNA: TGTGCCAGCAGTGAATACGACAGGAACACTGAAGCTTTCTTT
CDR3: CASSEYDRNTEAFF
D: NA
J: TRBJ1-1
size: many
V: TRBV25-1

DNA: TGTGCCAGCAGCCTAGGGACGGCCTACAATCAGCCCCAGCATTTT
CDR3: CASSLGTAYNQPQHF
D: NA
J: TRBJ1-5
size: NA
V: TRBV7-9

DNA: TGTGCCAGCAGTCGAGGGGGCTGGAACACTGAAGCTTTCTTT
CDR3: CASSRGGWNTEAFF
D: TRBD1
J: TRBJ1-1
size: few
V: TRBV6-5

DNA: TGTGCCAGCAGCCTTGACAGGGATTCACCCCTCCACTTT
CDR3: CASSLDRDSPLHF
D: TRBD1
J: TRBJ1-6
size: NA
V: TRBV12-3/TRBV12-4

DNA: TGTGCCAGCAGCTTCTTTTTACGGGCCGAACGGAACAATGAGCAGTTCTTC
CDR3: CASSFFLRAERNNEQFF
D: NA
J: TRBJ2-1
size: few
V: TRBV5-5

DNA: TGCGCCAGCAGCTTACGGGACTACGGGGAGACCCAGTACTTC
CDR3: CASSLRDYGETQYF
D: TRBD2
J: TRBJ2-5
size: many
V: TRBV5-1

DNA: TGTGCCAGCAGCCCCAGCCCGGGACAGGGGTTTACCGGGGAGCTGTTTTTT
CDR3: CASSPSPGQGFTGELFF
D: TRBD1
J: TRBJ2-2
size: NA
V: TRBV9

DNA: TGCAGTGCTAGAGATCCGGAGGGGAATATTTCACCCCTCCACTTT
CDR3: CSARDPEGNISPLHF
D: NA
J: TRBJ1-6
size: NA
V: TRBV20-1

DNA: TGTGCCAGCAGCTTGAATGATCAGCCCCAGCATTTT
CDR3: CASSLNDQPQHF
D: NA
J: TRBJ1-5
size: many
V: TRBV5-6

DNA: TGTGCCAGCAGTTTGGGGGGGGGAATTAATTCACCCCTCCACTTT
CDR3: CASSLGGGINSPLHF
D: NA
J: TRBJ1-6
size: many
V: TRBV27

DNA: TGTGCCAGCAGAAACGTCGGGGGTGGAGGAACTGAAGCTTTCTTT
CDR3: CASRNVGGGGTEAFF
D: NA
J: TRBJ1-1
size: NA
V: TRBV6-5

DNA: TGTGCCAGCAGTTTTTCATCCGGGCCCACTGAAGCTTTCTTT
CDR3: CASSFSSGPTEAFF
D: NA
J: TRBJ1-1
size: NA
V: TRBV12-3/TRBV12-4

DNA: TGTGCCAGCAGCCAAGATGACGGAAAACTGTTTTTT
CDR3: CASSQDDGKLFF
D: NA
J: TRBJ1-4
size: few
V: TRBV3-1

DNA: TGTGCCAGCAGCTTGGCGGGACAGGGGCAGTACGAGCAGTACTTC
CDR3: CASSLAGQGQYEQYF
D: TRBD1
J: TRBJ2-7
size: few
V: TRBV13

DNA: TGCGCCAGCAGCCCAAGACGGGCGGATTCACCCCTCCACTTT
CDR3: CASSPRRADSPLHF
D: NA
J: TRBJ1-6
size: many
V: TRBV4-3

DNA: TGTGCCAGCAGCTTCGTCCCAGGGGAGCCCCAGCATTTT
CDR3: CASSFVPGEPQHF
D: NA
J: TRBJ1-5
size: few
V: TRBV7-2

DNA: TGTGCCAGCTCCGTAGGGGGCTTCAACAATGAGCAGTTCTTC
CDR3: CASSVGGFNNEQFF
D: TRBD1
J: TRBJ2-1
size: NA
V: TRBV27

DNA: TGCGCCAGCAGCCAAGACAGGGAGAGAGACATTCAGTACTTC
CDR3: CASSQDRERDIQYF
D: NA
J: TRBJ2-4
size: few
V: TRBV4-1

DNA: TGTGCCATCAGGGACAGGATGCCCCCCGGCTACACCTTC
CDR3: CAIRDRMPPGYTF
D: TRBD1
J: TRBJ1-2
size: many
V: TRBV10-3

DNA: TGTGCCAGCAGCGTAGAAGGGACAGGGGGCTACGAGCAGTACTTC
CDR3: CASSVEGTGGYEQYF
D: TRBD1
J: TRBJ2-7
size: few
V: TRBV9

DNA: TGTGCCAGCAGTCAAGGGTGGTCGACTGAAGCTTTCTTT
CDR3: CASSQGWSTEAFF
D: NA
J: TRBJ1-1
size: many
V: TRBV6-6

DNA: TGTGCCAGCAGTACGTATAGCACAGATACGCAGTATTTT
CDR3: CASSTYSTDTQYF
D: NA
J: TRBJ2-3
size: few
V: TRBV27

DNA: TGTGCCAGCAGCTTAGAGGGGATCGGAAATTCACCCCTCCACTTT
CDR3: CASSLEGIGNSPLHF
D: NA
J: TRBJ1-6
size: few
V: TRBV7-2

DNA: TGCAGTGCTAGGCTTGGGACAGGGACAACCTACAATGAGCAGTTCTTC
CDR3: CSARLGTGTTYNEQFF
D: TRBD1
J: TRBJ2-1
size: few
V: TRBV20-1

DNA: TGTGCCAGCAGCCGAGTCGCAGGGGATGAGCAGTTCTTC
CDR3: CASSRVAGDEQFF
D: NA
J: TRBJ2-1
size: NA
V: TRBV12-3/TRBV12-4

DNA: TGTGCCAGCAGCTTAGAGGTGGGGACTTACGAGCAGTACTTC
CDR3: CASSLEVGTYEQYF
D: NA
J: TRBJ2-7
size: NA
V: TRBV7-2

DNA: TGTGCCAGCAGGGGAGGCTCTATGGATGAGCAGTTCTTC
CDR3: CASRGGSMDEQFF
D: NA
J: TRBJ2-1
size: few
V: TRBV6-1

DNA: TGTGCCAGCAGTTTGGCCGTGGGAGGTGAGCAGTTCTTC
CDR3: CASSLAVGGEQFF
D: NA
J: TRBJ2-1
size: NA
V: TRBV12-3/TRBV12-4

DNA: TGTGCCAAGCAGGGATATGAAAAACTGTTTTTT
CDR3: CAKQGYEKLFF
D: NA
J: TRBJ1-4
size: NA
V: TRBV6-2/TRBV6-3

DNA: TGCAGTGCTCCGGACAGAGACGGCAATCAGCCCCAGCATTTT
CDR3: CSAPDRDGNQPQHF
D: NA
J: TRBJ1-5
size: NA
V: TRBV20-1

DNA: TGCGCCAGCAGCCAAGATGAGGGACAGGAGGACTCTGGAAACACCATATATTTT
CDR3: CASSQDEGQEDSGNTIYF
D: TRBD1
J: TRBJ1-3
size: NA
V: TRBV4-3

DNA: TGTGCCAGCTCACCGGGCCTCCCCGGGACAGGCGAAGCTTTCTTT
CDR3: CASSPGLPGTGEAFF
D: TRBD1
J: TRBJ1-1
size: few
V: TRBV18

DNA: TGTGCCAGCAGCTTTTCTGGGATTCAGTACTTC
CDR3: CASSFSGIQYF
D: NA
J: TRBJ2-4
size: NA
V: TRBV5-6

DNA: TGTGCCAGCAGCGTAGTCGACAGGGCGAGGAGCTATGGCTACACCTTC
CDR3: CASSVVDRARSYGYTF
D: TRBD1
J: TRBJ1-2
size: few
V: TRBV9

DNA: TGTGCCAGCAGCCCCCACCCTGAGGGGAATTCACCCCTCCACTTT
CDR3: CASSPHPEGNSPLHF
D: NA
J: TRBJ1-6
size: few
V: TRBV7-2

DNA: TGCAGCGTTGAGCTGGCAGGGCAGCGCTACGAGCAGTACTTC
CDR3: CSVELAGQRYEQYF
D: NA
J: TRBJ2-7
size: few
V: TRBV29-1

DNA: TGTGCCAGCAGCACACGGGACAGACCTAATTCACCCCTCCACTTT
CDR3: CASSTRDRPNSPLHF
D: TRBD1
J: TRBJ1-6
size: many
V: TRBV28

DNA: TGCGCCAGCAGGGAACAGGGGGACACTGAAGCTTTCTTT
CDR3: CASREQGDTEAFF
D: TRBD1
J: TRBJ1-1
size: few
V: TRBV4-3

DNA: TGCAGCGTGGGTGCAGCGGGGCGGAGCACAGATACGCAGTATTTT
CDR3: CSVGAAGRSTDTQYF
D: TRBD2
J: TRBJ2-3
size: few
V: TRBV29-1

DNA: TGCGCCAGCAGCCAAGCCCTTACATACTACGAGCAGTACTTC
CDR3: CASSQALTYYEQYF
D: NA
J: TRBJ2-7
size: few
V: TRBV4-1

DNA: TGTGCCAGCAGGATGGAGGGGCTGGTTTCACCCCTCCACTTT
CDR3: CASRMEGLVSPLHF
D: NA
J: TRBJ1-6
size: few
V: TRBV6-2/TRBV6-3

DNA: TGTGCCATCAGTGAGTCGGTGGGTGGCACAGATACGCAGTATTTT
CDR3: CAISESVGGTDTQYF
D: NA
J: TRBJ2-3
size: many
V: TRBV10-3

DNA: TGTGCCAGCAGTGAATACAGGGGGCCGGACTATGGCTACACCTTC
CDR3: CASSEYRGPDYGYTF
D: TRBD1
J: TRBJ1-2
size: few
V: TRBV6-1

DNA: TGTGCCAGCAGTGGAGAGGGGGCCGCCTACGAGCAGTACTTC
CDR3: CASSGEGAAYEQYF
D: TRBD1
J: TRBJ2-7
size: NA
V: TRBV2

DNA: TGTGCCACCAGCAGATCCGCAACAGGGGGCTATGGCTACACCTTC
CDR3: CATSRSATGGYGYTF
D: TRBD1
J: TRBJ1-2
size: few
V: TRBV15

DNA: TGTGCCAGCAGCTTAGGGGACAACTCACCCCTCCACTTT
CDR3: CASSLGDNSPLHF
D: NA
J: TRBJ1-6
size: many
V: TRBV7-6

DNA: TGTGCCAGCACCGGACCAGATAGCAATCAGCCCCAGCATTTT
CDR3: CASTGPDSNQPQHF
D: NA
J: TRBJ1-5
size: NA
V: TRBV12-3/TRBV12-4